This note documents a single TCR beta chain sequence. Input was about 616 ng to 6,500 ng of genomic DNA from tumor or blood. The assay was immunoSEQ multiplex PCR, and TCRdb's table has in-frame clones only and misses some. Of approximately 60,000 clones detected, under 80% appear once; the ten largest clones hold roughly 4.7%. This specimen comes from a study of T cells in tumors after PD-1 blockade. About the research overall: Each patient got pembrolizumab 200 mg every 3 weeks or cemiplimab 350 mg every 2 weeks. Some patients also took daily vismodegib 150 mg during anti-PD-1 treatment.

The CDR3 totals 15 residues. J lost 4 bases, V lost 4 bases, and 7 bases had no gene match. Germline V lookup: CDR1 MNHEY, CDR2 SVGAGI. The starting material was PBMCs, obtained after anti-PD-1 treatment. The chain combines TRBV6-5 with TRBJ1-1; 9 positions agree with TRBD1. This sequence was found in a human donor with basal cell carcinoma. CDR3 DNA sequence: TGTGCCAGCAGTTTCAGGACAGGGGCAGGCACTGAAGCTTTCTTT. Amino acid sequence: CASSFRTGAGTEAFF.